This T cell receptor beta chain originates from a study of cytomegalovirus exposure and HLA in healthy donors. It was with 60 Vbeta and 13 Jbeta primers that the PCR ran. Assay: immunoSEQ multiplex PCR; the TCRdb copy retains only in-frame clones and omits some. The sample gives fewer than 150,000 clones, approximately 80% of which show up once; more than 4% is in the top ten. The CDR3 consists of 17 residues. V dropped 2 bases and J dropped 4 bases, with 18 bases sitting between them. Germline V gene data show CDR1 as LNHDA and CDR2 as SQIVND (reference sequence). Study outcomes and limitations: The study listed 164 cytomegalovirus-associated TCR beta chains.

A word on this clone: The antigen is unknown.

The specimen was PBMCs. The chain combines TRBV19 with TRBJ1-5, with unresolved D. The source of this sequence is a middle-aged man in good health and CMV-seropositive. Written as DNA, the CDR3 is TGTGCCAGTAGTATACTGCCGTTCGGTGTTCGAAATCAGCCCCAGCATTTT. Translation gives CASSILPFGVRNQPQHF.